These 28 T cell receptor beta chains were all obtained from the same sample, sequenced in a study of cytomegalovirus exposure and HLA in healthy donors. Primers for the PCR totalled 60 Vbeta and 13 Jbeta. The table came from immunoSEQ multiplex PCR; TCRdb's copy has only in-frame clones and leaves some out. The sample includes around 220,000 clones, approximately 79% of them seen just once. Sequencing was carried out using PBMCs. Every receptor here comes from a man younger than 35 in good health and CMV-seronegative.

This sequence joins TRBV12-5 and TRBJ2-1, with TRBD2 matching 7 bases. The CDR3 length is 16 residues. The ends lost 0 bases at V and 4 bases at J; junction bases unmatched: 6. Germline V gene data show CDR1 as LGHNT and CDR2 as FRNRAP. CDR3 protein: CASGLVVGRSYNEQFF. CDR3 in DNA: TGTGCTAGTGGTTTGGTAGTCGGGAGGAGTTACAATGAGCAGTTCTTC.

The V gene is TRBV5-6, the J gene TRBJ2-1; 9 nucleotides match TRBD2. Germline loops: CDR1 SGHDT, CDR2 YYEEEE. The trim removed 6 bases at V and 2 bases at J, leaving 3 bases unmatched. This CDR3 comprises 14 residues. CDR3 DNA: TGTGCCAGCAATCTAGCGGGGCCCTACAATGAGCAGTTCTTC. Amino acid sequence: CASNLAGPYNEQFF.

The chain links TRBV7-9 to TRBJ2-3; unclear D gene. V shed 5 bases and J shed 5 bases, with 11 bases lying between them. This CDR3 region has 13 residues. The germline V gene has CDR1 SEHNR and CDR2 FQNEAQ (reference sequence). The CDR3 sequence is CASSGRRLDTQYF. In DNA, the CDR3 is TGTGCCAGCAGCGGTCGTCGGTTAGATACGCAGTATTTT.

The chain has TRBV4-2 and TRBJ1-5; D not resolved. CDR1 and CDR2 (germline): LGHNA, YNFKEQ. This CDR3 has 12 amino acids. V gave up 1 base and J gave up 10 bases, with 8 bases separating them. CDR3 residues: CASSQVAQPQHF. The CDR3 DNA sequence: TGTGCCAGCAGCCAAGTGGCCCAACCCCAGCATTTT.

This chain uses TRBV15 with TRBJ2-7, with a possible D match to TRBD2 (6 bases). The germline V gene encodes CDR1 LNHNV and CDR2 YYDKDF (reference sequence). The CDR3 spans 13 residues. V was clipped by 1 base and J by 6 bases, with 10 bases between them. DNA for the CDR3: TGTGCCACCAGCAGAGGTTTGGGACTCGAGCAGTACTTC. Residues: CATSRGLGLEQYF.

The V call is TRBV19, the J call TRBJ2-2; tentatively, D is TRBD1 (6 bases). Trimming left V 1 base short and J 4 bases short, with 10 bases between. The CDR3 consists of 15 residues. CDR1 is LNHDA and CDR2 is SQIVND in the germline V gene (reference sequence). The CDR3 coding sequence is TGTGCCAGTAGTATAGTGGGGGCTCGCACCGGGGAGCTGTTTTTT. As protein: CASSIVGARTGELFF.

The genes are TRBV6-5 and TRBJ2-2; 8 positions match TRBD2. The germline CDR1 and CDR2 sequences are MNHEY and SVGAGI. V trimming: 7 bases; J trimming: 0 bases; junction bases outside the gene matches: 4. This CDR3 contains 15 residues. The CDR3 here is CASNRLASNTGELFF. As DNA, the CDR3 is TGTGCCAGCAACAGACTAGCGTCGAACACCGGGGAGCTGTTTTTT.

The chain has TRBV5-4 and TRBJ1-2; 9 positions match TRBD1. This CDR3 is built from 16 residues. CDR1 and CDR2 (germline): SGHNT, YYREEE (reference sequence). V dropped 2 bases and J dropped 8; count of bases not matched to a gene: 13. In DNA form, the CDR3 reads TGTGCCAGCAGCTTACTCCCCGGGACAGGGTTCGGGGGCTACACCTTC. Translated: CASSLLPGTGFGGYTF.

This clone was counted only a few times. As DNA, the CDR3 is TGTGCCAGCACCCTCCTAGTAGGGGTTACTGAAGCTTTCTTT. This translates into CASTLLVGVTEAFF. This sequence joins TRBV6-5 and TRBJ1-1, with D perhaps matching TRBD1 (5 bases). Trimming stripped 7 bases from V and 5 bases from J, with 17 bases between. CDR3 length equals 14 residues. Germline CDR1 reads MNHEY; CDR2 reads SVGAGI.

The chain carries TRBV27 and TRBJ1-1; possible D gene TRBD1, 6 bases. The V and J ends lost 5 bases and 4 bases respectively, with 11 bases between them. The CDR3 is made up of 13 amino acids. Germline-derived CDR1 and CDR2 are MNHEY and SMNVEV (reference sequence). The CDR3 nucleotides read TGTGCCAGCAGTCAACAGGGACGCACTGAAGCTTTCTTT. It is translated as CASSQQGRTEAFF.

The chain links TRBV6-5 to TRBJ2-7, with D possibly being TRBD1 (6 bases). This CDR3 comprises 13 residues. The V gene's germline CDR1 is MNHEY and CDR2 SVGAGI. V dropped 6 bases and J dropped 5 bases, with 14 bases sitting between them. The CDR3 protein is CASRPYAGDEQYF. DNA for the CDR3: TGTGCCAGCAGACCCTACGCAGGGGACGAGCAGTACTTC.

The chain combines TRBV28 with TRBJ2-7; D possibly corresponds to TRBD1 (6 bases). Deletions cut 2 bases from V and 5 bases from J, with 13 bases between. The CDR3 extends over 14 amino acids. Looked up from germline, CDR1 is MDHEN and CDR2 is SYDVKM. CDR3 residues: CASSLGSRGDEQYF. CDR3 nucleotide sequence: TGTGCCAGCAGTTTAGGGAGCAGGGGCGACGAGCAGTACTTC.

As concerns this clone: Other DNA sequences in the sample encode the same CDR3. This sequence joins TRBV28 and TRBJ2-7; 8 bases match TRBD1. The ends lost 2 bases at V and 2 bases at J; junction bases unmatched: 11. CDR1 is MDHEN and CDR2 is SYDVKM in the germline V gene. There are 17 residues in the CDR3. Here the CDR3 reads CASSLGPGTGKAYEQYF. Written as DNA, the CDR3 is TGTGCCAGCAGTTTAGGCCCGGGGACAGGAAAAGCCTACGAGCAGTACTTC.

V and J are TRBV6-5 and TRBJ1-2; 7 bases fit TRBD1. The CDR3 extends over 14 amino acids. The J segment lost 1 base and the V segment lost 7 bases, leaving 6 bases of the junction unmatched. Germline V gene lookup returns CDR1 MNHEY and CDR2 SVGAGI. The CDR3 DNA follows: TGTGCCAGCAATTCGGGGGACAGTAACTATGGCTACACCTTC. Its translation: CASNSGDSNYGYTF.

The J gene is TRBJ1-4, the V gene TRBV9; maybe TRBD1 (5 bases). CDR1 and CDR2 (germline): SGDLS, YYNGEE. The CDR3 runs 15 residues. The ends were cut back, 0 bases at V and 4 bases at J, with 10 bases in the middle. The CDR3 sequence is CASSVEAGINEKLFF. The CDR3 nucleotides read TGTGCCAGCAGCGTAGAAGCAGGGATTAATGAAAAACTGTTTTTT.

As to this clone: One end of the junction varies from germline; a read error may be responsible. The chain uses TRBV18 and TRBJ2-7; 8 positions agree with TRBD1. CDR3 length: 14 residues. Germline V gene data show CDR1 as KGHSH and CDR2 as LQKENI. This CDR3 reads CASPPPGQEYEQYF. The CDR3 nucleotides are TGTGCCAGCCCACCTCCGGGACAGGAATACGAGCAGTACTTC. Full variable domain (rest looked up from reference TRBV18 and TRBJ2-7): NAGVMQNPRHLVRRRGQEARLRCSPMKGHSHVYWYRQLPEEGLKFMVYLQKENIIDESGMPKERFSAEFPKEGPSILRIQQVVRGDSAAYFCASPPPGQEYEQYFGPGTRLTVT.

The chain uses TRBV9 and TRBJ1-1; 7 bases align to TRBD1. The CDR3 contains 16 residues. Germline assignment: CDR1 SGDLS and CDR2 YYNGEE. V lost 3 bases and J lost 5; bases outside the gene matches: 13. The CDR3 DNA follows: TGTGCCAGCAGCGAAAGATGGGACAGCCGACGGACTGAAGCTTTCTTT. Translated, it gives CASSERWDSRRTEAFF.

This chain connects TRBV11-2 to TRBJ2-1; 8 nucleotides line up with TRBD2. J was trimmed by 5 bases and V by 1 base; bases with no gene match: 7. This CDR3 is 16 amino acids long. Germline V CDR1 and CDR2: SGHAT, FQNNGV. The CDR3 DNA follows: TGTGCCAGCAGCTTAGGGAGCGGGACTAGTAACAATGAGCAGTTCTTC. Translation: CASSLGSGTSNNEQFF.

The chain has TRBV7-9 and TRBJ1-2, with D unresolved. The V end was cut by 1 base, the J end by 0 bases, with 9 bases between. The V gene's germline CDR1 is SEHNR and CDR2 FQNEAQ (reference sequence). The CDR3 length is 15 residues. In DNA form, the CDR3 reads TGTGCCAGCAGCTTAGTCCGGTCTACTAACTATGGCTACACCTTC. Translated, it gives CASSLVRSTNYGYTF.

This chain uses TRBV7-3 with TRBJ2-3; the D gene is possibly TRBD1 (6 bases). The germline gives CDR1 SGHTA, CDR2 FQGTGA. The V end was cut by 5 bases, the J end by 2 bases, with 14 bases between. There are 15 residues in the CDR3. CDR3 nucleotide sequence: TGTGCCAGCAGCCCTGGACAGACCTCCACAGATACGCAGTATTTT. It yields the protein CASSPGQTSTDTQYF.

The V call is TRBV18, the J call TRBJ2-3; 7 positions match TRBD1. With V trimmed by 2 bases and J by 0 bases, 5 bases remained unmatched. The CDR3 runs 16 residues. Germline CDR1 and CDR2: KGHSH and LQKENI. This CDR3 reads CASSPMEQGSTDTQYF. CDR3 coding DNA: TGTGCCAGCTCACCAATGGAACAGGGGAGCACAGATACGCAGTATTTT.

The chain joins TRBV21-1 to TRBJ2-2; the table assigns TRBD2, which was not confirmed against the DNA. TRBV21-1 is classified as a pseudogene. This CDR3 is built from 16 residues. The CDR3 DNA reads as TGTGCCAGCAGCAAAGCTGGGGGGGCGATGACCGGGGAGCTGTTTTTT. It yields the protein CASSKAGGAMTGELFF.

The V and J genes are TRBV7-9 and TRBJ2-7, with 10 bases matching TRBD1. V trimming: 5 bases; J trimming: 4 bases; junction bases outside the gene matches: 5. The CDR3 runs to 14 residues. CDR1 is SEHNR and CDR2 is FQNEAQ in the germline V gene (reference sequence). The CDR3 DNA follows: TGTGCCAGCAGCCCCGGGACAGGGGTATACGAGCAGTACTTC. It yields the protein CASSPGTGVYEQYF.

The chain joins TRBV7-6 to TRBJ2-3, with D perhaps TRBD1 (6 bases). CDR1 is SGHVS, CDR2 FNYEAQ, per germline. V lost 5 bases, J lost 4 bases, and 13 bases lay in between. This CDR3 is built from 14 residues. CDR3 DNA: TGTGCCAGCAGCATACAGGGAGTAGCAGATACGCAGTATTTT. Encoded protein: CASSIQGVADTQYF.

To note about this clone: The same CDR3 also results from other DNA sequences found in this sample. For the CDR3, the DNA is TGTGCCAGCAGCCGACAGGGGGCCGGGGATGAGCAGTTCTTC. Protein: CASSRQGAGDEQFF. The chain uses TRBV7-2 and TRBJ2-1, with 10 positions matching TRBD1. This CDR3 region has 14 residues. The V gene end was trimmed by 5 bases and the J gene end by 8 bases; junction bases not matched to a gene: 6. The germline V gene has CDR1 SGHTA and CDR2 FQGNSA.

The genes are TRBV4-3 and TRBJ2-7; 7 bases are a match to TRBD2. This CDR3 comprises 15 residues. Germline V CDR1 and CDR2: LGHNA, YSLEER. Unmatched junction bases numbered 5, after V lost 0 bases and J lost 3 bases. This CDR3 is CASSQEPSGDYEQYF. CDR3 coding DNA: TGCGCCAGCAGCCAAGAACCTAGCGGAGACTACGAGCAGTACTTC.

The CDR3 nucleotides read TGCAGCGTGGCCGAACAGGGGGAGGGGGAGACCCAGTACTTC. Its translation: CSVAEQGEGETQYF. The chain uses TRBV29-1 and TRBJ2-5; D is possibly TRBD1 (8 bases). The V gene's germline CDR1 is SQVTM and CDR2 ANQGSEA. Trimming stripped 6 bases from V and 5 bases from J, with 19 bases between. The CDR3 totals 14 residues.

V usage is TRBV12-1 and J usage is TRBJ1-4; the table's D call, TRBD1, was not checked against the DNA. TRBV12-1 is termed a pseudogene. The CDR3 is made up of 14 amino acids. CDR3 region: CASSFEGMCEKLFF. The CDR3 bases are TGTGCCAGCAGCTTTGAGGGGATGTGTGAAAAACTGTTTTTT.